A single sample is the source of the 2 T cell receptor beta chains below, sequenced in a study of CD8 T cells in Susac syndrome. It was with random hexamers that 0.5 to 1 ug RNA was reverse transcribed. TCRdb redid the calling of the immunoSEQ multiplex PCR reads with MiXCR, one entry per CDR3 protein. Of 200,000 to 250,000 distinct CDR3 sequences in the sample, 80% to 95% were seen once. The sequenced sample consisted of CD8+ T cells from PBMCs. The receptors here all came from a human donor with multiple sclerosis.

This chain connects TRBV14 to TRBJ2-1; no definite D call. Germline V gene sequence: CDR1 SGHDN, CDR2 FVKESK. V was shortened by 0 bases and J by 1 base, with 7 bases between the two germline ends. The CDR3 has 15 residues. CDR3 amino acids: CASSQELTSYNEQFF. The CDR3, as DNA: TGTGCCAGCAGCCAAGAACTAACGTCCTACAATGAGCAGTTCTTC.

The chain recombines TRBV7-2 with TRBJ2-7; 7 bases align to TRBD2. Looked up from germline, CDR1 is SGHTA and CDR2 is FQGNSA. The ends lost 5 bases at V and 6 bases at J; junction bases unmatched: 10. This CDR3 comprises 14 residues. CDR3 sequence: CASSPRAGLSEQYF. The CDR3 nucleotides read TGTGCCAGCAGCCCCCGAGCGGGGCTTAGCGAGCAGTACTTC.